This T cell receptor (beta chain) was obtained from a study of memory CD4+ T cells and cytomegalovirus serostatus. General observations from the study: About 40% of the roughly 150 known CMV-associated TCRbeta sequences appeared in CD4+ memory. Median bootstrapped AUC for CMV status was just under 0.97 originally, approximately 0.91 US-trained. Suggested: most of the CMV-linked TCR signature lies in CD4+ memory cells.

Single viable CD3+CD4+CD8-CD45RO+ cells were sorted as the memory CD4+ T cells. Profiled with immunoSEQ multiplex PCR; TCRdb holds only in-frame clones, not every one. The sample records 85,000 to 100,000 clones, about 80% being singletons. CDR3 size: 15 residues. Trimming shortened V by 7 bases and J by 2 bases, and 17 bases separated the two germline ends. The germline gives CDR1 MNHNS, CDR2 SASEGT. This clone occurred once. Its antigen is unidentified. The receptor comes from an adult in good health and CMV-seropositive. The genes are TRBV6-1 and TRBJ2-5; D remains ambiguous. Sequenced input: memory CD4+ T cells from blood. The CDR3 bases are TGTGCCAGCACTAAGTTGGAGACAACGCAAGAGACCCAGTACTTC. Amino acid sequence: CASTKLETTQETQYF.